The rows below give T cell receptor beta chains drawn from one sample of a study of T-cell memory formation after mild COVID-19. Each CDR3 protein gets one entry after TCRdb re-called the 5' RACE reads with MiXCR. The sample records under 350,000 distinct CDR3 sequences, roughly 17% being singletons. Sequenced sample: PBMCs or a T cell subset sorted from them (not recorded which). The receptors shown here come from a man aged 18 to 35 who had mild COVID-19 (a few samples of this study predate the infection). Cell type and time point are not known. Both conserved end residues are part of each CDR3. Fields, in order: V gene, J gene, clone size, CDR3 protein. Not all rows give a size; the values are once, few, many and, for expanded clones, a class.

>TRBV27|TRBJ1-6|.
CASRGQNSNTLHF
>TRBV28|TRBJ2-5|few
CATLGGATETQYF
>TRBV4-3|TRBJ2-7|.
CASSQAFGQGGGYEQYF
>TRBV27|TRBJ1-1|.
CASSFRNINTEAFF
>TRBV7-2|TRBJ2-1|few
CASSLGLAHNEQFF
>TRBV7-8|TRBJ2-3|.
CASSLGRRGSMDTQYF
>TRBV4-3|TRBJ1-2|.
CASSQDVAADYGYTF
>TRBV4-3|TRBJ2-3|.
CASSQEALTDTQYF
>TRBV7-2|TRBJ1-2|.
CASSFQQEGYGYTF
>TRBV5-6|TRBJ2-1|.
CASSLRQVSYEQFF
>TRBV7-2|TRBJ1-3|.
CASSTRRSSGNTIYF
>TRBV11-2|TRBJ2-5|.
CASSSLTSGGPQAPFQETQYF
>TRBV5-1|TRBJ2-1|few
CASSPLAGGWNEQFF
>TRBV4-1|TRBJ2-4|.
CASSQGLAAKNIQYF
>TRBV7-9|TRBJ1-6|many
CASSLQDYNSPLHF
>TRBV12-3/TRBV12-4|TRBJ1-2|.
CASSPGHLNYGYTF
>TRBV6-5|TRBJ2-2|few
CASSFAGHTGELFF
>TRBV18|TRBJ2-3|few
CASSPKARVTDTQYF
>TRBV6-2/TRBV6-3|TRBJ1-5|.
CASGKGNGNQPQHF
>TRBV7-8|TRBJ2-1|.
CASRPARTGYHEQFF
>TRBV10-3|TRBJ2-7|.
CAIRNPGQGSYEQYF
>TRBV7-3|TRBJ2-1|few
CASSFQAGIPYNEQFF
>TRBV20-1|TRBJ1-3|few
CSATSPQAGNTIYF
>TRBV2|TRBJ1-6|.
CASSGLDSPLHF
>TRBV11-2|TRBJ2-1|many
CASSLDGQGGQFF
>TRBV24-1|TRBJ2-1|.
CATSALDRDNEQFF
>TRBV4-1|TRBJ1-2|.
CASSQGGQGGFGYTF
>TRBV19|TRBJ2-2|.
CASRYRAVGPGELFF
>TRBV29-1|TRBJ2-7|few
CSDRPTGADEQYF
>TRBV20-1|TRBJ2-3|few
CSARRFTDTQYF
>TRBV3-1|TRBJ2-1|few
CASSQWTSGGNEQFF
>TRBV15|TRBJ1-2|.
CATSRGGTFPTYGYTF
>TRBV20-1|TRBJ1-1|.
CSASPRTMNTEAFF
>TRBV5-1|TRBJ2-2|.
CASSFGQGSTGELFF
>TRBV20-1|TRBJ1-1|few
CSARDRDRGYTEAFF
>TRBV7-9|TRBJ2-3|.
CASSFSRLAGSTDTQYF
>TRBV5-1|TRBJ1-2|.
CASSFGQPYGYTF
>TRBV5-1|TRBJ1-1|.
CASSLGRTAEAFF
>TRBV6-4|TRBJ1-3|few
CASSDDRGNTIYF
>TRBV7-3|TRBJ2-5|many
CASSLMGTLQETQYF
>TRBV5-1|TRBJ2-1|many
CASSLLALYNEQFF
>TRBV7-9|TRBJ1-2|few
CADQLEGHGYTF
>TRBV5-1|TRBJ1-5|few
CASRDDSNQPQHF
>TRBV5-1|TRBJ2-3|.
CASSRAPGHNTDTQYF
>TRBV6-2/TRBV6-3|TRBJ2-1|.
CASSGREARPYNEQFF
>TRBV6-5|TRBJ1-3|few
CASSKGTGRNTIYF